Listed below are T cell receptor beta chains from one sample, sequenced in a study of control samples from healthy donors and cancer patients. Assay: immunoSEQ multiplex PCR; the TCRdb copy retains only in-frame clones and omits some. The sample carries about 110,000 clones, 85% to 90% recorded once. The sample was blood. The source is a woman between 50 and 59 years old in good health. The CDR3 runs from the conserved cysteine through the conserved F or W. Each record gives: V gene, J gene, D gene, CDR3 length, clone size, CDR3 DNA, CDR3 protein. A D gene is named only where the DNA matches it firmly. Clone size, where shown, is once, few, many, or a class for clones that have expanded.

>TRBV3-1/TRBV3-2|TRBJ1-2|TRBD1|21|.
TGTGCCAGCAGCCAACGTGACAGGGGGCCGTCCCAGCTGCTAGCTAACTATGGCTACACCTTC
CASSQRDRGPSQLLANYGYTF
>TRBV6-5|TRBJ1-1|.|14|.
TGTGCCAGTTTTAGGGGCAGGCGCAACACTGAAGCTTTCTTT
CASFRGRRNTEAFF
>TRBV18|TRBJ2-3|.|15|.
TGTGCCAGCTCACCAATTCGACATGACACAGATACGCAGTATTTT
CASSPIRHDTDTQYF
>TRBV12-5|TRBJ2-7|.|11|.
TGTGCTAGTGGTGGCCCCTACGAGCAGTACTTC
CASGGPYEQYF
>TRBV20-1|TRBJ2-3|TRBD1|15|.
TGCAGTGCTAGTAACAGGGGGAGTGACACAGATACGCAGTATTTT
CSASNRGSDTDTQYF
>TRBV5-6|TRBJ1-1|.|13|.
TGTGCCAGCAGCTTGTGGTGGCTGCCGAGAGCTTTCTTT
CASSLWWLPRAFF
>TRBV2|TRBJ1-2|TRBD1|14|.
TGTGCCAGCAGTGAAGAACAGGGGGCGTATGGCTACACCTTC
CASSEEQGAYGYTF
>TRBV6-1|TRBJ2-1|TRBD1|18|.
TGTGCCAGCAGTAAAGACAGGGGGGTCTTATTAGGCTACAATGAGCAGTTCTTC
CASSKDRGVLLGYNEQFF
>TRBV28|TRBJ1-3|.|13|.
TGTGCCAGCAGAGAACCAAGTGGAAACACCATATATTTT
CASREPSGNTIYF
>TRBV6-4|TRBJ2-3|.|14|.
TGTGCCACCCCTGACGGCAGGTTACCAGATACGCAGTATTTT
CATPDGRLPDTQYF
>TRBV6-1|TRBJ1-1|.|14|.
TGTGCCAGCAGTGAAAGGGTCCCATACACTGAAGCTTTCTTT
CASSERVPYTEAFF
>TRBV27|TRBJ1-4|TRBD1|16|.
TGTGCCAGCAGTTTATCGGGCAGGGGGCCGAATGAAAAACTGTTTTTT
CASSLSGRGPNEKLFF
>TRBV3-1/TRBV3-2|TRBJ2-3|.|16|.
TGTGCCAGCAGCCAAGATCCGGCTAGCGTGGGCGATACGCAGTATTTT
CASSQDPASVGDTQYF
>TRBV11-2|TRBJ2-1|.|15|.
TGTGCCAGCAGCTTTACGGGCGGCAGCTACAATGAGCAGTTCTTC
CASSFTGGSYNEQFF
>TRBV4-1|TRBJ2-1|.|15|.
TGCGCCAGCAGCCAAGAGGACATTTCCTACAATGAGCAGTTCTTC
CASSQEDISYNEQFF
>TRBV19|TRBJ2-1|TRBD2|16|.
TGTGCCAGTAGTACCAAGACTACCAGCGGGAACAATGAGCAGTTCTTC
CASSTKTTSGNNEQFF
>TRBV6-5|TRBJ1-4|.|15|once
TGTGCCAGCAGCCCGACAGGAGGGCACGGTGAAAAACTGTTTTTT
CASSPTGGHGEKLFF
>TRBV27|TRBJ2-2|.|13|.
TGTGCCAGCAGTTTAGGCGGCACCGGGGAGCTGTTTTTT
CASSLGGTGELFF
>TRBV19|TRBJ2-2|TRBD2|16|once
TGTGCCAGTACTATTGGACTAGCGGGAGCAGTCGGGGAGCTGTTTTTT
CASTIGLAGAVGELFF
>TRBV7-3|TRBJ2-6|TRBD2|18|.
TGTGCCAGCAGCCCCCGGGCGGGGGGAATCTCTGGGGCCAACGTCCTGACTTTC
CASSPRAGGISGANVLTF
>TRBV7-9|TRBJ2-3|TRBD2|12|.
TGTGCCAGCAGCAACGCGGGGGGTACGCAGTATTTT
CASSNAGGTQYF
>TRBV3-1/TRBV3-2|TRBJ2-7|.|15|.
TGTGCCAGCAGCCCCGCCGGGACTGGGAAACACGAGCAGTACTTC
CASSPAGTGKHEQYF
>TRBV4-1|TRBJ2-7|TRBD1|13|.
TGCGCCAGCAGCCATTTAAACAGGGGCGAGCAGTACTTC
CASSHLNRGEQYF
>TRBV19|TRBJ1-5|.|14|.
TGTGCCAGTAGTATTCCGGGAATCCATCAGCCCCAGCATTTT
CASSIPGIHQPQHF
>TRBV11-1|TRBJ2-5|.|12|.
TGTGCCAGCAGCTTAGACTTACCTACCCAGTACTTC
CASSLDLPTQYF
>TRBV2|TRBJ1-1|.|16|.
TGTGCCAGCAAAGGGGAGGCCCCAAGAGTGAACACTGAAGCTTTCTTT
CASKGEAPRVNTEAFF
>TRBV25-1|TRBJ2-4|.|16|.
TGTGCCAGCAGTGAATTTCGAGGCCTAGCCAAAAACATTCAGTACTTC
CASSEFRGLAKNIQYF
>TRBV28|TRBJ2-7|.|14|.
TGTGCCAGCAGTTTGGTGGCAGGGGCGCGAGAGCAGTACTTC
CASSLVAGAREQYF
>TRBV14|TRBJ2-3|.|13|.
TGTGCCAGCAGCCTAGCGGCCACAGATACGCAGTATTTT
CASSLAATDTQYF
>TRBV30|TRBJ1-1|.|14|.
TGTGCCTGGAGTCCATTCGCCCCGACCGCTGAAGCTTTCTTT
CAWSPFAPTAEAFF
>TRBV6-1|TRBJ1-4|.|16|.
TGTGCCAGCAGTGAAACGAGAGGAGGGCGGGGTGAAAAACTGTTTTTT
CASSETRGGRGEKLFF
>TRBV2|TRBJ1-1|TRBD1|16|.
TGTGCCAGCAGTCGACAGGGAGGCGGAATGAACACTGAAGCTTTCTTT
CASSRQGGGMNTEAFF
>TRBV6-2/TRBV6-3|TRBJ2-1|.|15|.
TGTGCCAGCAGTTACTTTTTCGGGGTGGACAATGAGCAGTTCTTC
CASSYFFGVDNEQFF
>TRBV6-6|TRBJ1-2|TRBD1|17|.
TGTGCCAGCAGTCATCGCCGGGCGGGACAGGGGGCTCGGGGCTACACCTTC
CASSHRRAGQGARGYTF
>TRBV20-1|TRBJ2-7|.|13|.
TGCAGTGCTAGTGCCAGGGCTTTCAACGAGCAGTACTTC
CSASARAFNEQYF
>TRBV7-3|TRBJ2-3|TRBD2|19|.
TGTGCCAGCAGCTTATTGGGGACTAGCGGGAGAGCTCGACCAGATACGCAGTATTTT
CASSLLGTSGRARPDTQYF
>TRBV19|TRBJ1-6|.|13|.
TGTGCCAGTATGGAGGCCAGGAATTCACCCCTCCACTTT
CASMEARNSPLHF
>TRBV10-3|TRBJ1-1|TRBD1|16|.
TGTGCCATCAGTGAGTCGTGGACAGGAACCAACACTGAAGCTTTCTTT
CAISESWTGTNTEAFF
>TRBV3-1/TRBV3-2|TRBJ2-2|.|14|.
TGTGCCAGCCCCGCGGGCGGATACACCGGGGAGCTGTTTTTT
CASPAGGYTGELFF
>TRBV24-1|TRBJ2-1|.|15|.
TGTGCCACCAGTGACGGTAGGACTTCCTACAATGAGCAGTTCTTC
CATSDGRTSYNEQFF